What follows are 32 T cell receptor beta chains derived from one specimen sequenced in a study of blood T cell repertoires in COVID-19. Repertoires were generated with immunoSEQ multiplex PCR, while TCRdb's copy carries only in-frame clones and drops some. The data hold approximately 290,000 clones, with roughly 90% observed a single time. Sequencing was done on a sample of PBMCs or T cells enriched from blood (not recorded which). Source of these receptors: a woman in her thirties who had recovered from COVID-19.

The CDR3 DNA follows: TGTGCCAGCAGTACCCGACAGGGAAATACCGGGGAGCTGTTTTTT. Its translation is CASSTRQGNTGELFF. This chain uses TRBV27 with TRBJ2-2; 7 positions match TRBD1. After removal of 5 bases from V and 5 bases from J, the junction contained 8 bases not matched to a gene. This CDR3 is built from 15 residues. Germline CDR1 reads MNHEY; CDR2 reads SMNVEV (reference sequence).

The chain's CDR3 is CASSQAGTEAFF. CDR3 nucleotides: TGTGCCAGCAGCCAAGCCGGCACTGAAGCTTTCTTT. The chain is built from TRBV4-2 and TRBJ1-1; no definite D call. Germline values: CDR1 LGHNA, CDR2 YNFKEQ. The germline V and J ends were trimmed by 1 base and 4 bases, with 4 bases remaining between them. The CDR3 consists of 12 residues.

This chain connects TRBV4-3 to TRBJ2-3, with 10 bases fitting TRBD2. CDR3 length equals 17 residues. J was trimmed by 2 bases and V by 6 bases; bases with no gene match: 11. Looked up from germline, CDR1 is LGHNA and CDR2 is YSLEER. CDR3 loop: CASSRGLADFSTDTQYF. In DNA form, the CDR3 reads TGCGCCAGCAGTCGCGGACTAGCGGATTTCTCCACAGATACGCAGTATTTT.

The J gene is TRBJ2-7, the V gene TRBV4-3; maybe TRBD2 (5 bases). The CDR3 length is 13 residues. The germline gives CDR1 LGHNA, CDR2 YSLEER. The ends were cut back, 2 bases at V and 4 bases at J, with 9 bases in the middle. CDR3 sequence reads: CASSQFRGYEQYF. CDR3 DNA sequence: TGCGCCAGCAGCCAATTTCGGGGATACGAGCAGTACTTC.

The chain uses TRBV6-5 and TRBJ2-3; D possibly corresponds to TRBD1 (7 bases). Trimming shortened V by 10 bases and J by 4 bases, and 18 bases separated the two germline ends. The CDR3 consists of 14 residues. Looked up from germline, CDR1 is MNHEY and CDR2 is SVGAGI. The CDR3 is CATCQGGASDTQYF. CDR3 in DNA: TGTGCCACCTGTCAGGGGGGCGCCTCAGATACGCAGTATTTT.

The J gene is TRBJ2-1, the V gene TRBV9; TRBD2 matches at 9 bases. The CDR3 is 16 amino acids. V shed 4 bases, J shed 1 base, and the junction held 6 bases outside the gene matches. Germline CDR1 and CDR2: SGDLS and YYNGEE. CDR3 nucleotides: TGTGCCAGCAGCCCACCTAGCGGGGAGTCCTACAATGAGCAGTTCTTC. It encodes CASSPPSGESYNEQFF.

This clone was detected a few times. The V and J genes are TRBV6-1 and TRBJ2-1; tentatively, D is TRBD2 (5 bases). This CDR3 is built from 12 residues. V was pared by 3 bases and J by 9 bases, with 9 bases between. Per germline, CDR1 MNHNS and CDR2 SASEGT. CDR3 DNA sequence: TGTGCCAGCAGTGACATCCGGGGTGAGCAGTTCTTC. Protein product: CASSDIRGEQFF.

This clone came up a few times. J is TRBJ2-1 and V is TRBV29-1, with D tentatively TRBD2 (6 bases). CDR3 size: 14 residues. Germline V gene data show CDR1 as SQVTM and CDR2 as ANQGSEA. Trimming cost V 5 bases and J 2 bases, with 13 bases left between them. CDR3 nucleotides: TGCAGCGTTCCGCGACTAGGTACCTACAATGAGCAGTTCTTC. Translating it yields CSVPRLGTYNEQFF.

The chain uses TRBV5-8 and TRBJ2-1; 9 nucleotides agree with TRBD2. The junction had 11 bases not matched to a gene; V was cut back by 4 bases and J by 6 bases. This CDR3 is 16 amino acids long. Germline assignment: CDR1 SGHTS and CDR2 YDEGEE. The CDR3: CASSPPSSGVPNEQFF. CDR3 DNA sequence: TGTGCCAGCAGCCCTCCGTCTAGCGGGGTCCCCAATGAGCAGTTCTTC.

The chain carries TRBV7-9 and TRBJ1-1, with D hard to call. The V end was cut by 2 bases, the J end by 8 bases, with 9 bases between. The germline gives CDR1 SEHNR, CDR2 FQNEAQ (reference sequence). The CDR3 extends over 12 amino acids. CDR3 DNA sequence: TGTGCCAGCAGCTTAAATTCCCAAGAAGCTTTCTTT. It translates to CASSLNSQEAFF.

The chain employs TRBV30 and TRBJ2-2; TRBD2 agrees at 11 bases. V shed 4 bases, J shed 3 bases, and the junction held 4 bases outside the gene matches. Germline CDR1 reads GTSNPN; CDR2 reads SVGIG (reference sequence). The CDR3 consists of 15 residues. The DNA for the CDR3 is TGTGCCTGGATAGCGGGAGGGCCTCACACCGGGGAGCTGTTTTTT. Translation: CAWIAGGPHTGELFF.

On this clone: Relative to the germline gene, one junction end is altered; a read error may explain this. The chain uses TRBV7-7 and TRBJ2-2; no firm D call. Germline CDR1 is SSHAT and CDR2 is FNYEAQ (reference sequence). The CDR3 contains 13 residues. The CDR3 protein is CASSLLETGELFF. In nucleotides, the CDR3 is TGTGCTAGCAGCTTATTGGAGACCGGGGAGCTGTTTTTT.

This chain links TRBV5-4 with TRBJ2-1, with TRBD2 as a possible D gene (5 bases). CDR3 length: 14 residues. Trimming took 3 bases from V and 4 from J, leaving 11 bases between them. Germline V gene data show CDR1 as SGHNT and CDR2 as YYREEE (reference sequence). CDR3 region: CASSSPGMYNEQFF. As DNA, the CDR3 is TGTGCCAGCAGCTCACCCGGGATGTACAATGAGCAGTTCTTC.

DNA for the CDR3: TGTGCCAGTAGTAGGGGCCCGGCAAATCAGCCCCAGCATTTT. This translates into CASSRGPANQPQHF. The rearrangement links TRBV19 to TRBJ1-5, with D tentatively TRBD1 (5 bases). Trimming pared 4 bases from V and 4 bases from J, leaving 11 bases between. Germline CDR1 LNHDA, CDR2 SQIVND (reference sequence). This CDR3 is built from 14 residues.

CDR3 nucleotide sequence: TGTGCCAGCAGCCCCTACGGGGGGGGAACCCAAGAGACCCAGTACTTC. Translated, it gives CASSPYGGGTQETQYF. The chain uses TRBV7-3 and TRBJ2-5; TRBD2 matches 8 bases. J gave up 1 base and V 5 bases, and 9 bases lay outside the gene matches. CDR1 SGHTA and CDR2 FQGTGA come from the germline V gene. This CDR3 region has 16 residues. Drawing the rest from reference TRBV7-3 and TRBJ2-5, the complete variable domain is GAGVSQTPSNKVTEKGKYVELRCDPISGHTALYWYRQSLGQGPEFLIYFQGTGAADDSGLPNDRFFAVRPEGSVSTLKIQRTERGDSAVYLCASSPYGGGTQETQYFGPGTRLLVL.

This clone was picked up one time. The genes are TRBV3-1 (or the pseudogene TRBV3-2) and TRBJ2-1, with D perhaps TRBD1 (5 bases). Germline V gene sequence: CDR1 LGHDT, CDR2 YNNKEL (reference sequence). Trimming shortened V by 0 bases and J by 13 bases, and 7 bases separated the two germline ends. The CDR3 covers 11 residues. CDR3 protein: CASSQEDTQFF. CDR3 DNA sequence: TGTGCCAGCAGCCAAGAGGACACACAGTTCTTC.

V usage is TRBV9 and J usage is TRBJ1-3; possible D gene TRBD1, 6 bases. Per the germline V gene, CDR1 is SGDLS and CDR2 is YYNGEE. This CDR3 has 15 amino acids. Trimming stripped 3 bases from V and 6 bases from J, with 16 bases between. The CDR3: CASSARQEYENTIYF. The CDR3 coding sequence is TGTGCCAGCAGCGCCCGACAGGAGTATGAAAACACCATATATTTT.

V gene TRBV6-5 combines with J gene TRBJ1-5, with 10 bases lining up with TRBD1. Unmatched junction bases numbered 1, after V lost 5 bases and J lost 0 bases. CDR3 length: 15 residues. CDR1 is MNHEY, CDR2 SVGAGI, per germline. The CDR3 sequence: CASSRDRGSNQPQHF. The DNA for the CDR3 is TGTGCCAGCAGTAGGGACAGGGGTAGCAATCAGCCCCAGCATTTT.

The chain uses TRBV5-1 and TRBJ2-3, with 7 positions matching TRBD1. V lost 5 bases and J lost 2; bases outside the gene matches: 5. This CDR3 is 14 amino acids long. Germline V gene sequence: CDR1 SGHRS, CDR2 YFSETQ. The CDR3 DNA follows: TGCGCCAGCAGTGCAGGGGGAAACACAGATACGCAGTATTTT. As protein: CASSAGGNTDTQYF.

This chain links TRBV2 with TRBJ2-1; TRBD1 agrees at 12 bases. The CDR3 is 17 amino acids. Per germline, CDR1 SNHLY and CDR2 FYNNEI. V shed 4 bases and J 10 bases; nucleotides not matched to a gene: 14. This CDR3 is CASSGLVGTGGMREQFF. Written as DNA, the CDR3 is TGTGCCAGCAGTGGGCTGGTCGGGACAGGGGGCATGAGGGAGCAGTTCTTC.

The chain couples TRBV3-1 (or the pseudogene TRBV3-2) to TRBJ1-4; D is perhaps TRBD1 (5 bases). V lost 1 base to trimming and J lost 6 bases, with 12 bases between them. Looked up from germline, CDR1 is LGHDT and CDR2 is YNNKEL (reference sequence). This CDR3 spans 15 amino acids. CDR3 sequence: CASSQADTWHEKLFF. CDR3 nucleotide sequence: TGTGCCAGCAGCCAAGCGGACACCTGGCATGAAAAACTGTTTTTT.

The chain couples TRBV7-2 to TRBJ2-5; a possible D gene is TRBD2 (5 bases). V was cut by 4 bases and J by 4 bases, with 13 bases left in between. CDR1 SGHTA and CDR2 FQGNSA come from the germline V gene. The CDR3 is 14 amino acids. The DNA of the CDR3 is TGTGCCAGCAGCTCTATAGCGTATAGAGAGACCCAGTACTTC. This encodes CASSSIAYRETQYF.

This clone appeared a few times. V gene TRBV18 combines with J gene TRBJ1-2, with 8 bases matching TRBD1. Trimming took 4 bases from V and 6 from J; bases not matched to a gene: 13. Per germline, CDR1 KGHSH and CDR2 LQKENI. The CDR3 length is 16 residues. CDR3 sequence reads: CASSLTRGTGENGYTF. CDR3 nucleotide sequence: TGTGCCAGCTCACTGACCAGGGGGACAGGAGAGAATGGCTACACCTTC.

The CDR3 protein is CASSSRQGLTGAQYF. CDR3 nucleotides: TGTGCCAGCAGTTCGAGACAGGGGTTAACAGGGGCCCAGTACTTC. This chain uses TRBV28 with TRBJ2-5; 8 bases are a match to TRBD1. Germline V lookup: CDR1 MDHEN, CDR2 SYDVKM. V lost 4 bases, J lost 9 bases, and 13 bases stayed unmatched. The CDR3 is 15 amino acids. Looking up the rest from reference TRBV28 and TRBJ2-5 gives the full variable domain: DVKVTQSSRYLVKRTGEKVFLECVQDMDHENMFWYRQDPGLGLRLIYFSYDVKMKEKGDIPEGYSVSREKKERFSLILESASTNQTSMYLCASSSRQGLTGAQYFGPGTRLLVL.

This clone was picked up one time. This rearrangement joins TRBV4-2 to TRBJ2-3; possibly TRBD1 for D (6 bases). V was shortened by 1 base and J by 2 bases, with 19 bases between the two germline ends. Germline V gene lookup returns CDR1 LGHNA and CDR2 YNFKEQ. CDR3 size: 18 residues. The CDR3 sequence is CASSQAAPGHQYTDTQYF. CDR3 nucleotide sequence: TGTGCCAGCAGCCAAGCCGCACCGGGACACCAATACACAGATACGCAGTATTTT.

V and J are TRBV5-1 and TRBJ2-1; 11 positions agree with TRBD1. Germline trimming cut 4 bases from V and 5 bases from J; bases unmatched to any gene: 5. Germline assignment: CDR1 SGHRS and CDR2 YFSETQ. The CDR3 is made up of 15 amino acids. As DNA, the CDR3 is TGCGCCAGCAGCCCAGGGACAGGGGGGGACAATGAGCAGTTCTTC. This gives the protein CASSPGTGGDNEQFF.

This rearrangement joins TRBV25-1 to TRBJ2-2, with TRBD1 matching over 10 bases. CDR1 is MGHDK, CDR2 SYGVNS, per germline. V gave up 4 bases and J gave up 4 bases; unmatched junction bases: 6. The CDR3 totals 16 residues. CDR3 coding DNA: TGTGCCAGCAGTGTGTTCGGACAGGGGGGCACCGGGGAGCTGTTTTTT. It encodes CASSVFGQGGTGELFF.

The chain has TRBV5-1 and TRBJ1-4; 8 positions match TRBD1. Germline CDR1 reads SGHRS; CDR2 reads YFSETQ. There are 15 residues in the CDR3. J lost 5 bases, V lost 4 bases, and 7 bases had no gene match. CDR3 DNA sequence: TGCGCCAGCAGCCCCCAGGGGGCGGCAAATGAAAAACTGTTTTTT. It encodes CASSPQGAANEKLFF.

The CDR3 DNA is TGTGCCAGCAGTCAATCAGGGATTTCACTGACCCAGTACTTC. This sequence encodes CASSQSGISLTQYF. J is TRBJ2-5 and V is TRBV5-4, with D perhaps matching TRBD1 (5 bases). The ends were cut back, 5 bases at V and 7 bases at J, with 18 bases in the middle. CDR1 is SGHNT, CDR2 YYREEE, per germline (reference sequence). The CDR3 consists of 14 residues.

The CDR3 bases are TGTGCCAGCAGCTTCGCTAGCGGTAGCACAGATACGCAGTATTTT. This translates into CASSFASGSTDTQYF. The chain couples TRBV7-9 to TRBJ2-3, with 7 positions matching TRBD2. Looked up from germline, CDR1 is SEHNR and CDR2 is FQNEAQ (reference sequence). This CDR3 spans 15 amino acids. V shed 3 bases and J 0 bases; nucleotides not matched to a gene: 3.

The chain combines TRBV6-2 or TRBV6-3 with TRBJ2-1; no clear D gene. Trimming removed 5 bases at V and 5 bases at J, with 13 bases between. The CDR3 is 14 residues long. The germline V gene encodes CDR1 MNHEY and CDR2 SVGEGT. The CDR3 reads CASSLLGLNNEQFF. In DNA form, the CDR3 reads TGTGCCAGCAGTCTCTTGGGCCTAAACAATGAGCAGTTCTTC.

This clone is a singleton in its sample. V and J are TRBV9 and TRBJ2-2; tentatively, D is TRBD1 (6 bases). The CDR3 is 15 residues long. Trimming removed 4 bases at V and 7 bases at J, with 17 bases between. Germline CDR1 reads SGDLS; CDR2 reads YYNGEE. CDR3 region: CASSSPGTRGGELFF. DNA of the CDR3: TGTGCCAGCAGCTCCCCCGGGACACGAGGCGGGGAGCTGTTTTTT.